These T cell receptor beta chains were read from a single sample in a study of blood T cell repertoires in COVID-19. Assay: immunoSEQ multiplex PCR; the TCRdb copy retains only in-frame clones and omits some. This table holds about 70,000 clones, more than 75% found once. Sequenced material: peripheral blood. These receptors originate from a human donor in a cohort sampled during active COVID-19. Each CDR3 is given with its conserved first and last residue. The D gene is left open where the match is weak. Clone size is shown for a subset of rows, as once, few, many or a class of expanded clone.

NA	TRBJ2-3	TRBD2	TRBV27	CATLSLAGNTDTQYF	TGTGCCACTCTATCCCTAGCGGGAAACACAGATACGCAGTATTTT
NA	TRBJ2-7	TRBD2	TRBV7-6	CASSSGGGTYEQYF	TGTGCCAGCAGTTCGGGGGGAGGCACCTACGAGCAGTACTTC
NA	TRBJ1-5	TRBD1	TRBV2	CASRIGTGTHQPQHF	TGTGCCAGCAGGATCGGGACAGGGACACATCAGCCCCAGCATTTT
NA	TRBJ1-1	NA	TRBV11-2	CASSLDRPGWGTEAFF	TGTGCCAGCAGCTTAGATCGGCCAGGGTGGGGCACTGAAGCTTTCTTT
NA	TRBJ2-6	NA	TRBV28	CASSLSRSAGANVLTF	TGTGCCAGCAGTTTAAGTCGAAGTGCGGGGGCCAACGTCCTGACTTTC
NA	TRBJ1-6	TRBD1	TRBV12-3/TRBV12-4	CASRPSQGSLHF	TGTGCCAGCAGACCCTCACAGGGGTCCCTCCACTTT
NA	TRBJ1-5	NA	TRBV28	CASSYQDQPQHF	TGTGCCAGCAGTTATCAGGATCAGCCCCAGCATTTT
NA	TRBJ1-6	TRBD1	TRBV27	CASSFLPGGNSPLHF	TGTGCCAGCAGTTTTCTCCCAGGGGGAAATTCACCCCTCCACTTT
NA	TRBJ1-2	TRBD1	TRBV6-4	CASSDSETGTYGYTF	TGTGCCAGCAGTGACTCTGAGACAGGGACCTATGGCTACACCTTC
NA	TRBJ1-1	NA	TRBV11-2	CASSPHRPRQIMNTEAFF	TGTGCCAGCAGCCCACATAGACCAAGACAGATAATGAACACTGAAGCTTTCTTT
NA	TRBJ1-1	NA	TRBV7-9	CASSLERTGQAFF	TGTGCCAGCAGCTTAGAAAGAACAGGGCAAGCTTTCTTT
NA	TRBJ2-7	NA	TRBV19	CASSISDQSSGEQYF	TGTGCCAGTAGTATTAGCGACCAGTCAAGTGGGGAGCAGTACTTC
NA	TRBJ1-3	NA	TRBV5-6	CASSSGGVGGNTIYF	TGTGCCAGCAGCTCAGGAGGGGTCGGAGGAAACACCATATATTTT
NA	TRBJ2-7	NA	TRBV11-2	CASSLDMEGSYEQYF	TGTGCCAGCAGCTTAGACATGGAGGGATCCTACGAGCAGTACTTC
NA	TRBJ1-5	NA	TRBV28	CASSLSGGTGNQPQHF	TGTGCCAGCAGTTTATCTGGGGGCACGGGCAATCAGCCCCAGCATTTT
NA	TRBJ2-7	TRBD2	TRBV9	CASSVSGDGEQYF	TGTGCCAGCAGCGTTAGCGGGGATGGGGAGCAGTACTTC
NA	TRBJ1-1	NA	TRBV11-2	CASSPRRGGSNTEAFF	TGTGCCAGCAGCCCCCGCCGGGGGGGATCGAACACTGAAGCTTTCTTT
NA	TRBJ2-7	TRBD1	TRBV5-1	CASSLEGQGVSEQYF	TGCGCCAGCAGCTTAGAGGGACAGGGGGTATCCGAGCAGTACTTC
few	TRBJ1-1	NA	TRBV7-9	CASSPKTGLNTEAFF	TGTGCCAGCAGTCCGAAGACAGGATTGAACACTGAAGCTTTCTTT
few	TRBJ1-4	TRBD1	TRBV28	CATYPDRWPEKLFF	TGTGCCACCTATCCGGACAGGTGGCCTGAAAAACTGTTTTTT
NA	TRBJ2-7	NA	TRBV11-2	CASSLVRRGPHEQYF	TGTGCCAGCAGCTTAGTGCGGCGGGGCCCCCACGAGCAGTACTTC
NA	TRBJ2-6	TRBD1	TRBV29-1	CSVEDEDRAFSGANVLTF	TGCAGCGTTGAAGATGAGGACAGGGCCTTCTCTGGGGCCAACGTCCTGACTTTC
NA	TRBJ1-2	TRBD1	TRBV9	CASSVEQGGKGYYGYTF	TGTGCCAGCAGCGTCGAACAGGGGGGAAAGGGTTACTATGGCTACACCTTC
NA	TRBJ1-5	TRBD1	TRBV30	CAWSVQRTGWARINQPQHF	TGTGCCTGGAGTGTACAACGGACAGGGTGGGCCCGTATCAATCAGCCCCAGCATTTT
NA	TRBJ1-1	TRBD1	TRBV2	CASRRQGEGRGTEAFF	TGTGCCAGCCGTCGACAGGGGGAAGGGCGGGGAACTGAAGCTTTCTTT
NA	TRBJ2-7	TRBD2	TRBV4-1	CASSQDSLAEDFSYEQYF	TGCGCCAGCAGCCAAGATAGCCTAGCGGAAGACTTCTCCTACGAGCAGTACTTC
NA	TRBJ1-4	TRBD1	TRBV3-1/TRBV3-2	CASSQDRPGGFEKLFF	TGTGCCAGCAGCCAAGATCGGCCAGGGGGCTTTGAAAAACTGTTTTTT
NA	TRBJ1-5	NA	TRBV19	CASSPEQYSNQPQHF	TGTGCCAGTAGCCCGGAACAGTATAGCAATCAGCCCCAGCATTTT